This record looks at one T cell receptor (beta chain) sequence and its context. Individual cDNA molecules each received unique molecular identifiers attached to them. TCRdb redid the calling of the 5' RACE reads with MiXCR, one entry per CDR3 protein. The sample contains roughly 60,000 distinct CDR3 sequences, 5% to 7.5% of which appear only once. This sample is drawn from a study of early T cells in non-severe SARS-CoV-2 infection. V was pared by 4 bases and J by 6 bases, with 18 bases between. The CDR3 runs 15 residues. Germline V gene data show CDR1 as LGHNA and CDR2 as YNFKEQ. The gene calls are TRBV4-2 and TRBJ1-1; perhaps TRBD1 as D (5 bases). This TCR derives from an adult who was a healthcare worker with PCR-confirmed SARS-CoV-2 infection or an uninfected control (not recorded which). The source was whole blood, collected at baseline. The CDR3 DNA is TGTGCCAGCAGCCGGGTGGATGCAGGGAGAGCTGAAGCTTTCTTT. This encodes CASSRVDAGRAEAFF.